These 11 T cell receptor beta chains originate from one sample sequenced in a study of blood T cell repertoires in COVID-19. Libraries were prepared by immunoSEQ multiplex PCR; TCRdb keeps only in-frame clonotypes and omits some of them. The sample lists around 100,000 clones; about 84% were seen once. The sample was peripheral blood. The receptors come from a man in his forties or fifties with acute or convalescent COVID-19.

The V gene is TRBV3-1 (or the pseudogene TRBV3-2), the J gene TRBJ2-5; 9 positions agree with TRBD2. In germline, CDR1 is LGHDT, CDR2 YNNKEL (reference sequence). This CDR3 comprises 15 residues. V dropped 4 bases and J dropped 8; count of bases not matched to a gene: 11. This CDR3 is CASSRFAGGLSTQYF. The CDR3 nucleotides read TGTGCCAGCAGCCGCTTTGCGGGGGGGCTAAGCACCCAGTACTTC.

The chain uses TRBV28 and TRBJ1-5, with 9 bases lining up with TRBD1. With 5 bases clipped from V and 2 bases from J, the junction kept 7 bases outside the gene matches. This CDR3 is 16 amino acids long. Germline-derived CDR1 and CDR2 are MDHEN and SYDVKM. DNA of the CDR3: TGTGCCAGCAGTCCTTCTTGGACAGGGGGCAATCAGCCCCAGCATTTT. As protein: CASSPSWTGGNQPQHF. The whole variable domain, remainder taken from reference TRBV28 and TRBJ1-5, is DVKVTQSSRYLVKRTGEKVFLECVQDMDHENMFWYRQDPGLGLRLIYFSYDVKMKEKGDIPEGYSVSREKKERFSLILESASTNQTSMYLCASSPSWTGGNQPQHFGDGTRLSIL.

The J gene is TRBJ2-1, the V gene TRBV7-3, with TRBD2 matching 15 bases. There are 19 residues in the CDR3. In germline, CDR1 is SGHTA, CDR2 FQGTGA. Unmatched junction bases numbered 10, after V lost 3 bases and J lost 4 bases. CDR3 amino acids: CASSLGGLAGGLLYNEQFF. The CDR3 nucleotides read TGTGCCAGCAGCTTGGGAGGACTAGCGGGGGGGCTCCTATACAATGAGCAGTTCTTC.

The chain carries TRBV18 and TRBJ1-5, with 10 bases aligning to TRBD1. Per the germline V gene, CDR1 is KGHSH and CDR2 is LQKENI. J lost 0 bases, V lost 1 base, and 0 bases had no gene match. The length of the CDR3 is 16 residues. The chain's CDR3 is CASSPRDRGSNQPQHF. In DNA form, the CDR3 reads TGTGCCAGCTCACCACGGGACAGGGGTAGCAATCAGCCCCAGCATTTT.

The chain joins TRBV11-2 to TRBJ1-1; TRBD1 might be the D (6 bases). Germline CDR1 reads SGHAT; CDR2 reads FQNNGV. The CDR3 has 14 residues. V shed 2 bases and J shed 0 bases, with 7 bases lying between them. CDR3 amino acids: CASSLNRVNTEAFF. The CDR3 DNA sequence: TGTGCCAGCAGCTTAAACAGGGTGAACACTGAAGCTTTCTTT.

This clone was detected many times. The rearrangement uses TRBV5-1 and TRBJ1-1; maybe TRBD1 (6 bases). Germline loops: CDR1 SGHRS, CDR2 YFSETQ. Trimming took 0 bases from V and 5 from J, leaving 14 bases between them. This CDR3 region has 15 residues. CDR3 DNA sequence: TGCGCCAGCAGCTTGGCCTCGGGACATGCGACTGAAGCTTTCTTT. This encodes CASSLASGHATEAFF.

V is TRBV6-5 and J is TRBJ2-1, with TRBD1 matching 7 bases. V trimming: 6 bases; J trimming: 7 bases; junction bases outside the gene matches: 6. Germline CDR1 and CDR2: MNHEY and SVGAGI. This CDR3 region has 13 residues. The CDR3 region is CASRAGTVNEQFF. The CDR3 bases are TGTGCCAGCAGGGCCGGGACAGTTAATGAGCAGTTCTTC.

The V call is TRBV9, the J call TRBJ1-6, with 9 bases aligning to TRBD1. CDR3 length equals 15 residues. The V gene's germline CDR1 is SGDLS and CDR2 YYNGEE. V trimming: 2 bases; J trimming: 8 bases; junction bases outside the gene matches: 5. In DNA form, the CDR3 reads TGTGCCAGCAGCGTGACAGGGGGTGACTATTCACCCCTCCACTTT. Translation gives CASSVTGGDYSPLHF. The full variable domain, in which reference TRBV9 and TRBJ1-6 provide the parts outside the CDR3, is DSGVTQTPKHLITATGQRVTLRCSPRSGDLSVYWYQQSLDQGLQFLIQYYNGEERAKGNILERFSAQQFPDLHSELNLSSLELGDSALYFCASSVTGGDYSPLHFGNGTRLTVT.

This sequence joins TRBV27 and TRBJ1-5; the match to TRBD1 covers 8 bases. CDR1 and CDR2 (germline): MNHEY, SMNVEV (reference sequence). Losses at the gene ends were 4 bases for V and 0 bases for J; bases not matched to a gene: 5. This CDR3 is built from 16 residues. The CDR3 protein is CASSSSQGDSNQPQHF. The CDR3 nucleotides are TGTGCCAGCAGTTCATCACAGGGGGATAGCAATCAGCCCCAGCATTTT.

The CDR3 DNA reads as TGTGCCAGCCGGCGGACAGGGATGGGCTACACCTTC. Its translation: CASRRTGMGYTF. The rearrangement joins TRBV6-5 to TRBJ1-2; 8 bases line up with TRBD1. The V segment lost 8 bases and the J segment 8 bases; nucleotides outside the gene matches: 7. CDR3 length: 12 amino acids. Germline values: CDR1 MNHEY, CDR2 SVGAGI.

The gene calls are TRBV29-1 and TRBJ2-2; 7 nucleotides align to TRBD2. Germline trimming cut 4 bases from V and 7 bases from J; bases unmatched to any gene: 6. Germline CDR1 reads SQVTM; CDR2 reads ANQGSEA. The CDR3 totals 13 residues. The CDR3 loop is CSVGLAVNGELFF. As DNA, the CDR3 is TGCAGCGTTGGACTAGCTGTTAACGGGGAGCTGTTTTTT.